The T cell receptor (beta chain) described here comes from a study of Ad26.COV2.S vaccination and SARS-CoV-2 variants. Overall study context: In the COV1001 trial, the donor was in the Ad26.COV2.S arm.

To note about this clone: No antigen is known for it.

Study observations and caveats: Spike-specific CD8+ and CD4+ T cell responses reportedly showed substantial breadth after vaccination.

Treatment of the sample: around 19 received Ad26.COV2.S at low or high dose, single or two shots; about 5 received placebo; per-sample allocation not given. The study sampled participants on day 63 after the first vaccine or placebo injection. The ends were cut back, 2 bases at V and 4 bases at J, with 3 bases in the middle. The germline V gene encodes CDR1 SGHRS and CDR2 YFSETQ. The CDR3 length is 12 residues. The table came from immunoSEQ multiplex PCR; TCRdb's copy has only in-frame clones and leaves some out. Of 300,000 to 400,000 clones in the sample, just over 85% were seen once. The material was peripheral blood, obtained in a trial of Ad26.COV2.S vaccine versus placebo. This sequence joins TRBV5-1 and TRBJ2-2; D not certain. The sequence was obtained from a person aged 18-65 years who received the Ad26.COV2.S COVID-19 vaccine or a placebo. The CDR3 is CASSFGTGELFF. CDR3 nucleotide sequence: TGCGCCAGCAGCTTCGGCACCGGGGAGCTGTTTTTT.